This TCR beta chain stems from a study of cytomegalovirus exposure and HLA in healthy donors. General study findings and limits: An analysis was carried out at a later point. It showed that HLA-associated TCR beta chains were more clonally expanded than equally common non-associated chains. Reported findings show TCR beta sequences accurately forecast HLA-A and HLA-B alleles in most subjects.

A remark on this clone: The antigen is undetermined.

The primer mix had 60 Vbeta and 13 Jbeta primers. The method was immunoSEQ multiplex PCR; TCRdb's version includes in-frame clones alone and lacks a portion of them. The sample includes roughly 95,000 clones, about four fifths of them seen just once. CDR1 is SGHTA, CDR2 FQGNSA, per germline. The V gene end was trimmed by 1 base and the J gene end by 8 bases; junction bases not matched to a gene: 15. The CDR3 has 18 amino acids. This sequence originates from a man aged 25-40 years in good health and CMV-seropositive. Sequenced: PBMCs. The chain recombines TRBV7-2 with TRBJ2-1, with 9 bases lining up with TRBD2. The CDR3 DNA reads TGTGCCAGCAGCTTAGTAGGTAGAAGTCGCGGGAGGGCCTATGAGCAGTTCTTC. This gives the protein CASSLVGRSRGRAYEQFF.